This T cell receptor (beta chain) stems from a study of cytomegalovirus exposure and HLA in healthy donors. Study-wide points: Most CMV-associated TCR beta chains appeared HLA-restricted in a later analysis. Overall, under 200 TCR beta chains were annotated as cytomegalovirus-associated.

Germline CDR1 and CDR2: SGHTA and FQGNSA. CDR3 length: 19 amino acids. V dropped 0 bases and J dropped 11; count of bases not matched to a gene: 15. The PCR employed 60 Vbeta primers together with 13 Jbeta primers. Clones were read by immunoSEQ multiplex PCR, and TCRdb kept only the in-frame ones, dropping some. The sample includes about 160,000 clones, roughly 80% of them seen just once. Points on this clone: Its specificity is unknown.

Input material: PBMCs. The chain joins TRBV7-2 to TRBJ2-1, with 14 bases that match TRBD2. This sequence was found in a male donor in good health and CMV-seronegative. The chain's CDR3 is CASSLAALRGTSGSRKQFF. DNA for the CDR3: TGTGCCAGCAGCTTAGCTGCGCTTAGGGGGACTAGCGGGAGTCGGAAGCAGTTCTTC. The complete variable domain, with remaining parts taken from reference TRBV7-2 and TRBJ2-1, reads GAGVSQSPSNKVTEKGKDVELRCDPISGHTALYWYRQSLGQGLEFLIYFQGNSAPDKSGLPSDRFSAERTGGSVSTLTIQRTQQEDSAVYLCASSLAALRGTSGSRKQFFGPGTRLTVL.